This T cell receptor beta chain derives from a study of T cell changes during pregnancy in multiple sclerosis. Between the trimmed V and J ends, which lost 5 bases and 5 bases, there was a span of 9 bases. The CDR3 runs 12 residues. The germline V gene has CDR1 SGHNT and CDR2 YENEEA. TCRdb's table, derived via immunoSEQ multiplex PCR, lists solely in-frame clones and lacks some. The sample lists tens of thousands of clones, around 90% occurring once. This material consisted of CD4+ T cells from peripheral blood mononuclear cells, taken in the second trimester of pregnancy. The sequence was collected from a female donor in good health, enrolled as a control in a pregnancy study. V is TRBV11-3 and J is TRBJ2-5, with D possibly matching TRBD2 (7 bases). The CDR3 DNA reads TGTGCCAGCAGCAGGGGGGGGGAGACCCAGTACTTC. Protein sequence: CASSRGGETQYF.